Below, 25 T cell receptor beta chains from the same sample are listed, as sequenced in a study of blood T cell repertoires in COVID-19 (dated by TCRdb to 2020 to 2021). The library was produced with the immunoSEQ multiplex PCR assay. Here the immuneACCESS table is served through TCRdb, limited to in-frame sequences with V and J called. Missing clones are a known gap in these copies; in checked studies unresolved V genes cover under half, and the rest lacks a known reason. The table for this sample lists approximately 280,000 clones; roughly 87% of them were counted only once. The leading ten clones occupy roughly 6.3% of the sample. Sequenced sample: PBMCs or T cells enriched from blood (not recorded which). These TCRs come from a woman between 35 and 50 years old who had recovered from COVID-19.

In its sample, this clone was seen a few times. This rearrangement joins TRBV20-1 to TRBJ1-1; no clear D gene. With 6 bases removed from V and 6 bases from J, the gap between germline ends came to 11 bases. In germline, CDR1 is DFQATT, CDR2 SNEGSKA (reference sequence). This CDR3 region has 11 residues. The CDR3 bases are TGCAGTGCCATCCAGTCCCCTGAAGCTTTCTTT. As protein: CSAIQSPEAFF.

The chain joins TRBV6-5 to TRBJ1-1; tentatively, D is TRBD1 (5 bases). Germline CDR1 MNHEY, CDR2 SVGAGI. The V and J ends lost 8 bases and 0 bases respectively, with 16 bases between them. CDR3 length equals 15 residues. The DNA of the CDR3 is TGTGCCAGCCATGACCCCCGACAGTTGAACACTGAAGCTTTCTTT. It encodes CASHDPRQLNTEAFF.

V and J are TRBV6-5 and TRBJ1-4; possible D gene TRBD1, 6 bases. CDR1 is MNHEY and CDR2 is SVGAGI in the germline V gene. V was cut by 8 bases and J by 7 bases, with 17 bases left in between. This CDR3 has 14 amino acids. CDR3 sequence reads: CASEIGGAGEKLFF. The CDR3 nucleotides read TGTGCCAGCGAGATCGGGGGGGCTGGTGAAAAACTGTTTTTT.

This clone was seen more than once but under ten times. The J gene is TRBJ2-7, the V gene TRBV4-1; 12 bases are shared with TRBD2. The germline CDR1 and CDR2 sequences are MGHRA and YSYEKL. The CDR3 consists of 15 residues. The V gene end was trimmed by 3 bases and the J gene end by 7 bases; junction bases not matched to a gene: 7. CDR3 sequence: CASSQTGTSGREQYF. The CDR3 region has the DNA TGCGCCAGCAGCCAGACCGGGACTAGCGGGCGGGAGCAGTACTTC.

CDR3 DNA sequence: TGTGCCAGCTCACCCAGGGACATCTCTAATTCACCCCTCCACTTT. Its translation: CASSPRDISNSPLHF. The V and J genes are TRBV18 and TRBJ1-6, with TRBD1 as a possible D gene (6 bases). Trimming removed 3 bases from V and 6 bases from J, with 12 bases in between. The germline V gene has CDR1 KGHSH and CDR2 LQKENI. The CDR3 runs to 15 residues.

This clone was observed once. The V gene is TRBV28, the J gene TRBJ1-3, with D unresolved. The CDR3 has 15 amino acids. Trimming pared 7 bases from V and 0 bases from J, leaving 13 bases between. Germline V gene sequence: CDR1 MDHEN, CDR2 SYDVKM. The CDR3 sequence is CASIPQTSSGNTIYF. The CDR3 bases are TGTGCCAGCATCCCTCAGACAAGCTCTGGAAACACCATATATTTT.

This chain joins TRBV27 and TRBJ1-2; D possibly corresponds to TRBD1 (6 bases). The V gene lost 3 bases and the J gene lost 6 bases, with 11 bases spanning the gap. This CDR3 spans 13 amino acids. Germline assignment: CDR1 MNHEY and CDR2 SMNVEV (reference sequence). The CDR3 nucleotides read TGTGCCAGCAGTTTGCGCGGGGGGCATGGCTACACCTTC. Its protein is CASSLRGGHGYTF.

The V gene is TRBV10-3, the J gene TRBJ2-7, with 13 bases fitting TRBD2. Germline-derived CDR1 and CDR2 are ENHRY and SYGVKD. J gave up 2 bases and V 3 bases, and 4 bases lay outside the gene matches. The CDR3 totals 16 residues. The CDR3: CAISDSGTSGTYEQYF. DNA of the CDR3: TGTGCCATCAGTGATAGCGGGACTAGCGGGACCTACGAGCAGTACTTC.

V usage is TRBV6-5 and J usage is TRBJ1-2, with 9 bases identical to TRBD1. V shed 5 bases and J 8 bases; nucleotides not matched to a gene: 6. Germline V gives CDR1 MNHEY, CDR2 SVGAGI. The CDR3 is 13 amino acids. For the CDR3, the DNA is TGTGCCAGCAGTCAACGACAGGGGGTGGGCTACACCTTC. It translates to CASSQRQGVGYTF.

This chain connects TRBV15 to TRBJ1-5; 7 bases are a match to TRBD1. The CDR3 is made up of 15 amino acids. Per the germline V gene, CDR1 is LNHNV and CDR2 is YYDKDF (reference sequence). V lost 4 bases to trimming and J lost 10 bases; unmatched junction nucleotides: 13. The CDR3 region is CATSTLGQVGSPQHF. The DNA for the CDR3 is TGTGCCACCAGCACCCTAGGACAGGTCGGGTCCCCCCAGCATTTT.

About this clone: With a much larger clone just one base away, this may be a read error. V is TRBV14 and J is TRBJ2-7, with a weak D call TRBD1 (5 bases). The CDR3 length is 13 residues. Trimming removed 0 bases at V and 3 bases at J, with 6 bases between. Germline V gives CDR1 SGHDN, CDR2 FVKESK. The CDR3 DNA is TGTGCCAGCAGCCAAGAAAGGGGCTACGAGCAGTACTTC. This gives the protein CASSQERGYEQYF.

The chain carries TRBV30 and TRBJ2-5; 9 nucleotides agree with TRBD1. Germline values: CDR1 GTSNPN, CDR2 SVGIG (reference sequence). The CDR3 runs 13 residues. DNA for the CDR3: TGTGCTGGGGACGGGACAGGGTTAGAGACCCAGTACTTC. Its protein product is CAGDGTGLETQYF.

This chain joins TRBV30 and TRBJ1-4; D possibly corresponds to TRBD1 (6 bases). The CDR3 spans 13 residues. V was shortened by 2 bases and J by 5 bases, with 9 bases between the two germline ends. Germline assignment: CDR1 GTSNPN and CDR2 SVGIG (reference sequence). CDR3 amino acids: CAWSWQGNEKLFF. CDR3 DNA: TGTGCCTGGAGTTGGCAGGGGAATGAAAAACTGTTTTTT. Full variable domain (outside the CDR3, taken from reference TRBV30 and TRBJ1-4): SQTIHQWPATLVQPVGSPLSLECTVEGTSNPNLYWYRQAAGRGLQLLFYSVGIGQISSEVPQNLSASRPQDRQFILSSKKLLLSDSGFYLCAWSWQGNEKLFFGSGTQLSVL.

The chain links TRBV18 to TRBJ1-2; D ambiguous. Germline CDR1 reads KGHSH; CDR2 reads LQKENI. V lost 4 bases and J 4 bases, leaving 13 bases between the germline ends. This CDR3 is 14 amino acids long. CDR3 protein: CASSLNTESYGYTF. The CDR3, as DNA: TGTGCCAGCTCACTAAATACAGAGTCCTATGGCTACACCTTC.

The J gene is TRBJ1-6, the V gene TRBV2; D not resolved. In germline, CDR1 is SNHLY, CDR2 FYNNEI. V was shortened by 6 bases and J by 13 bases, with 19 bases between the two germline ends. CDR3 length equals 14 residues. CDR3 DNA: TGTGCCAGCAGGGACTACACCTACACGGGGCCCCTCCACTTT. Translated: CASRDYTYTGPLHF.

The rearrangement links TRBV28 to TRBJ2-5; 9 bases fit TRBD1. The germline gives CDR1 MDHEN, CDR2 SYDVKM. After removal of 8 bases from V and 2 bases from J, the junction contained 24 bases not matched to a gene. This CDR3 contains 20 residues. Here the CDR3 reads CASARDAGTGFLAGQETQYF. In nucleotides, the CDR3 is TGTGCCAGCGCCCGGGATGCCGGGACAGGGTTCCTGGCGGGGCAAGAGACCCAGTACTTC. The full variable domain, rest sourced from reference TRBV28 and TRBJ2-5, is DVKVTQSSRYLVKRTGEKVFLECVQDMDHENMFWYRQDPGLGLRLIYFSYDVKMKEKGDIPEGYSVSREKKERFSLILESASTNQTSMYLCASARDAGTGFLAGQETQYFGPGTRLLVL.

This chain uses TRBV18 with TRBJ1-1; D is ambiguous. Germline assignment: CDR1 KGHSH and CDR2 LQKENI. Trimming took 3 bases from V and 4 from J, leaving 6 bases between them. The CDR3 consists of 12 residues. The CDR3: CASSPSGTEAFF. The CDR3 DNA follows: TGTGCCAGCTCACCCAGCGGCACTGAAGCTTTCTTT. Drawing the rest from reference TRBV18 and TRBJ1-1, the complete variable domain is NAGVMQNPRHLVRRRGQEARLRCSPMKGHSHVYWYRQLPEEGLKFMVYLQKENIIDESGMPKERFSAEFPKEGPSILRIQQVVRGDSAAYFCASSPSGTEAFFGQGTRLTVV.

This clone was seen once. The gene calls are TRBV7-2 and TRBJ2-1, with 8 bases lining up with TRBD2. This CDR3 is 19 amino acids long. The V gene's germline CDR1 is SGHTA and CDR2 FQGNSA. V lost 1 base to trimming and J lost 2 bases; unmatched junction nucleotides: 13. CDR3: CASSLGPLKREIPYNEQFF. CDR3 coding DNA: TGTGCCAGCAGCTTAGGCCCACTAAAGCGGGAGATACCCTACAATGAGCAGTTCTTC. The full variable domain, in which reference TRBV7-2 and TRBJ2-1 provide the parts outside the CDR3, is GAGVSQSPSNKVTEKGKDVELRCDPISGHTALYWYRQSLGQGLEFLIYFQGNSAPDKSGLPSDRFSAERTGGSVSTLTIQRTQQEDSAVYLCASSLGPLKREIPYNEQFFGPGTRLTVL.

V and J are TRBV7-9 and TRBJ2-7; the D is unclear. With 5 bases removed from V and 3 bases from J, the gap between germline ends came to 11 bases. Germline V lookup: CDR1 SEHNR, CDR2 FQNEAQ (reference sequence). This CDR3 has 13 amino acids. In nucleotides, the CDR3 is TGTGCCAGCAGCCCCCTCCCCTACTACGAGCAGTACTTC. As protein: CASSPLPYYEQYF. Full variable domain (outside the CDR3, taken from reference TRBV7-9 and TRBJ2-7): DTGVSQNPRHKITKRGQNVTFRCDPISEHNRLYWYRQTLGQGPEFLTYFQNEAQLEKSRLLSDRFSAERPKGSFSTLEIQRTEQGDSAMYLCASSPLPYYEQYFGPGTRLTVT.

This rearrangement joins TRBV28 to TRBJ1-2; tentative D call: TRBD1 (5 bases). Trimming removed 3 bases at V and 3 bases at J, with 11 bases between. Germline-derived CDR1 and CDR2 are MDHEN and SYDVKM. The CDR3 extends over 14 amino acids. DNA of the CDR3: TGTGCCAGCAGTTTTGTGCAGGGTGACTATGGCTACACCTTC. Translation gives CASSFVQGDYGYTF.

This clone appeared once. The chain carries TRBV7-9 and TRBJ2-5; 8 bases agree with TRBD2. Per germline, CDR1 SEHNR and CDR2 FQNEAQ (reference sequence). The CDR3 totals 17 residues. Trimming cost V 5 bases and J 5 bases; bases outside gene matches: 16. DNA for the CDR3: TGTGCCAGCAGCAAAGGGCCAGCGGGAGTATATTGGGAGACCCAGTACTTC. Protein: CASSKGPAGVYWETQYF.

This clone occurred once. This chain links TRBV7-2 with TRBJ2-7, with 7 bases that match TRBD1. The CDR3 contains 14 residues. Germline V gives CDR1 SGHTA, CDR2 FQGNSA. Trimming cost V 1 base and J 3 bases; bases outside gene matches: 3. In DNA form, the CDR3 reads TGTGCCAGCAGCTTAGGACAGGGTTTCTACGAGCAGTACTTC. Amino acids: CASSLGQGFYEQYF.

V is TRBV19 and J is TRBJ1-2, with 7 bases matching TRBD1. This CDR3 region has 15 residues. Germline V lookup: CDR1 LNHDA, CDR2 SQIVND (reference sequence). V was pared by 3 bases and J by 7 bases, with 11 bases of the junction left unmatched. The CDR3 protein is CASSIRGTALSGYTF. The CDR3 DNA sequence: TGTGCCAGTAGTATCCGGGGGACAGCCTTGTCTGGCTACACCTTC.

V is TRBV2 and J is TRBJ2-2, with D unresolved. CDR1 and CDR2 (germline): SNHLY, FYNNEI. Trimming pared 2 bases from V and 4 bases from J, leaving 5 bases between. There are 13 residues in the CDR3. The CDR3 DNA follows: TGTGCCAGCAGTGAACAGGCCACCGGGGAGCTGTTTTTT. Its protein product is CASSEQATGELFF.

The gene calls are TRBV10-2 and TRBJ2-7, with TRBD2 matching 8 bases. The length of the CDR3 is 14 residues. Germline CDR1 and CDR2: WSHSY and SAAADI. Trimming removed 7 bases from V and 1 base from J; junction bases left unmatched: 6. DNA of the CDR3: TGCGCCAGCAATCCCGGGACTAGTTCCTACGAGCAGTACTTC. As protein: CASNPGTSSYEQYF.